The clone carrying this TCR beta chain was detected once. The repertoire was sequenced with immunoSEQ multiplex PCR; TCRdb's copy has only in-frame clones and lacks some. The table has under 450,000 clones, 80% to 95% seen once; the top ten hold about 0.9%. Participants' own reports of clinical history determined their cohort assignment. Within 2 weeks of study entry, exposed participants had contacted a PCR-confirmed or clinician-diagnosed COVID-19 case. This sample is drawn from a study of blood T cell repertoires in COVID-19. Study summary: Acute and convalescent COVID-19 samples came from the United States, Italy and Spain. From T cells, B-cell-depleted T cells, or PBMCs came the material, which was cDNA or gDNA.

Material: PBMCs or T cells enriched from blood (not recorded which). This TCR derives from a woman in her thirties or forties who had been exposed to COVID-19.

The CDR3 loop is CASSLRGGTDTQYF. The CDR3 DNA sequence: TGTGCCAGCAGCCTGCGGGGGGGCACAGATACGCAGTATTTT. The V and J genes are TRBV5-4 and TRBJ2-3; 8 bases are a match to TRBD2. There are 14 residues in the CDR3. Germline CDR1 SGHNT, CDR2 YYREEE (reference sequence). V was clipped by 4 bases and J by 1 base; unmatched bases: 2.